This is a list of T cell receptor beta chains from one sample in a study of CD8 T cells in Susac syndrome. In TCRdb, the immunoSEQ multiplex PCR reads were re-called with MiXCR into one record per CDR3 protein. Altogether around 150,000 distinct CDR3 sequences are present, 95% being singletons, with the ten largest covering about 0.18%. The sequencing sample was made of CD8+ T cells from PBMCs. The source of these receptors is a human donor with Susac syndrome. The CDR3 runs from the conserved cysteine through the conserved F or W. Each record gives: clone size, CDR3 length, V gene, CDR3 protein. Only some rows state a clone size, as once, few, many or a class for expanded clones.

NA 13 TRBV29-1 CSVEGENQETQYF
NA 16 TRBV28 CASRVSGSPFSYEQYF
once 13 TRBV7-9 CASSLSQGAEAFF
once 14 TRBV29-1 CSAGAGDPAYEQYF
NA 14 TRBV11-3 CASSFGTGLDEQYF
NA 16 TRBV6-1 CASSLVTGTGAYEQYF
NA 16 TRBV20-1 CSARDLQGMNTGELFF
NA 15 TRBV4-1 CASSQGLAVTDTQYF
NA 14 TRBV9 CASSPRGQGDEQFF
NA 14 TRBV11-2 CASSTLDKGYGYTF
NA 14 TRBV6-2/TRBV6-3 CASRYLSGAYEQYF
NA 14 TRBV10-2 CASSTDPRNEKLFF
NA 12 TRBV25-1 CATGLFTDTQYF
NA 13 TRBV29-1 CSVARQANEKLFF
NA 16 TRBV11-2 CASSPLGGTSDYEQYF
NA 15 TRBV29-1 CSVEDLGQNTGELFF
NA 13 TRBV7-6 CASSGPGSDEQFF
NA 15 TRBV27 CASSPLFDSYNEQFF
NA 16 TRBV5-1 CASSPGLAIEAYEQYF
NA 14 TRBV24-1 CATSDRPTGTEQFF
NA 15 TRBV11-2 CASSLVRGPSYGYTF
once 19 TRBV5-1 CASSLDLPLAGGNQETQYF
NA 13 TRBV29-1 CSVEDAGGQPQHF
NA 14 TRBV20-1 CSAPDRTLQETQYF
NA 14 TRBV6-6 CASSYTALGGEQYF
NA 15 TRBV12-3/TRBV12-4 CASARRRENTGELFF
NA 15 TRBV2 CASSLPTVLAETQYF
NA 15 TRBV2 CASRFLSSGNYGYTF
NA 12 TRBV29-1 CSVSPQGGELFF
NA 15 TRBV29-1 CSVAPTGGQVDTIYF
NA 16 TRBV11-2 CASITTSGRVGGELFF
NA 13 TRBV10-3 CAISGVENYEQYF
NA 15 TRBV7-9 CASSSSLGRDQPQHF
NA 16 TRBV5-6 CASSLPVRQENTEAFF
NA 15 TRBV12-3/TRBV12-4 CASSHYSGYQETQYF
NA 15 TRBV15 CATSSDLEGNTEAFF
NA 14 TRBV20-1 CSARAPLRGNEQFF
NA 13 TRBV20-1 CSVPSGSSYEQYF
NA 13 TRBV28 CASRPTGNTEAFF
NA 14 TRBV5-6 CASSKPGLSTEQYF
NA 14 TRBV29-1 CSVESPGFQETQYF
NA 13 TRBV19 CASSITVSYEQYF
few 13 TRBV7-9 CASSLVGEETQYF
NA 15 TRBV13 CASSPTGRGAYEQYF
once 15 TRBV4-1 CASSQGLVSTGELFF
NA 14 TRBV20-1 CSAEGDTAGYEQYF
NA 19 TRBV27 CASSWYGPHRNLAKNIQYF
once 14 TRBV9 CASSSGTANEKLFF
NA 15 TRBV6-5 CASSYSMSPGRPQHF
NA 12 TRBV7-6 CASSLAAETQYF
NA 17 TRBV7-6 CASSLVMQRGADTEAFF
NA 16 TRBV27 CASSPGTGTGNYEQYF
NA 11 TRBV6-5 CASSYGEEQFF
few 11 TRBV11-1 CASSSDYEQYF
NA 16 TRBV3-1 CASSQDRLGGSETQYF
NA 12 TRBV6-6 CASSYGEYEQYF
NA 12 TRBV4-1 CASSQDTDGYTF